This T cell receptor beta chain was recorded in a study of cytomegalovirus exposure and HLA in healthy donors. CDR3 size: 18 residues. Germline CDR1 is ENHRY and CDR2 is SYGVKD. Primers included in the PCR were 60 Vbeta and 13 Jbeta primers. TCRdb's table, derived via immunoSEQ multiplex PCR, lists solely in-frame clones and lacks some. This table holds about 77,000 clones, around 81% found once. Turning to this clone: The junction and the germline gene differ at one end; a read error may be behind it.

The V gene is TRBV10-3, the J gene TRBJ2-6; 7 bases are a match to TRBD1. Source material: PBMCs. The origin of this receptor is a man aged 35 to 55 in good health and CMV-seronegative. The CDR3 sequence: CAISEGGSSLTGANGLTF. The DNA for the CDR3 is TGTGCCATCAGTGAAGGGGGCAGTAGTCTTACTGGGGCCAACGGCCTGACTTTC.